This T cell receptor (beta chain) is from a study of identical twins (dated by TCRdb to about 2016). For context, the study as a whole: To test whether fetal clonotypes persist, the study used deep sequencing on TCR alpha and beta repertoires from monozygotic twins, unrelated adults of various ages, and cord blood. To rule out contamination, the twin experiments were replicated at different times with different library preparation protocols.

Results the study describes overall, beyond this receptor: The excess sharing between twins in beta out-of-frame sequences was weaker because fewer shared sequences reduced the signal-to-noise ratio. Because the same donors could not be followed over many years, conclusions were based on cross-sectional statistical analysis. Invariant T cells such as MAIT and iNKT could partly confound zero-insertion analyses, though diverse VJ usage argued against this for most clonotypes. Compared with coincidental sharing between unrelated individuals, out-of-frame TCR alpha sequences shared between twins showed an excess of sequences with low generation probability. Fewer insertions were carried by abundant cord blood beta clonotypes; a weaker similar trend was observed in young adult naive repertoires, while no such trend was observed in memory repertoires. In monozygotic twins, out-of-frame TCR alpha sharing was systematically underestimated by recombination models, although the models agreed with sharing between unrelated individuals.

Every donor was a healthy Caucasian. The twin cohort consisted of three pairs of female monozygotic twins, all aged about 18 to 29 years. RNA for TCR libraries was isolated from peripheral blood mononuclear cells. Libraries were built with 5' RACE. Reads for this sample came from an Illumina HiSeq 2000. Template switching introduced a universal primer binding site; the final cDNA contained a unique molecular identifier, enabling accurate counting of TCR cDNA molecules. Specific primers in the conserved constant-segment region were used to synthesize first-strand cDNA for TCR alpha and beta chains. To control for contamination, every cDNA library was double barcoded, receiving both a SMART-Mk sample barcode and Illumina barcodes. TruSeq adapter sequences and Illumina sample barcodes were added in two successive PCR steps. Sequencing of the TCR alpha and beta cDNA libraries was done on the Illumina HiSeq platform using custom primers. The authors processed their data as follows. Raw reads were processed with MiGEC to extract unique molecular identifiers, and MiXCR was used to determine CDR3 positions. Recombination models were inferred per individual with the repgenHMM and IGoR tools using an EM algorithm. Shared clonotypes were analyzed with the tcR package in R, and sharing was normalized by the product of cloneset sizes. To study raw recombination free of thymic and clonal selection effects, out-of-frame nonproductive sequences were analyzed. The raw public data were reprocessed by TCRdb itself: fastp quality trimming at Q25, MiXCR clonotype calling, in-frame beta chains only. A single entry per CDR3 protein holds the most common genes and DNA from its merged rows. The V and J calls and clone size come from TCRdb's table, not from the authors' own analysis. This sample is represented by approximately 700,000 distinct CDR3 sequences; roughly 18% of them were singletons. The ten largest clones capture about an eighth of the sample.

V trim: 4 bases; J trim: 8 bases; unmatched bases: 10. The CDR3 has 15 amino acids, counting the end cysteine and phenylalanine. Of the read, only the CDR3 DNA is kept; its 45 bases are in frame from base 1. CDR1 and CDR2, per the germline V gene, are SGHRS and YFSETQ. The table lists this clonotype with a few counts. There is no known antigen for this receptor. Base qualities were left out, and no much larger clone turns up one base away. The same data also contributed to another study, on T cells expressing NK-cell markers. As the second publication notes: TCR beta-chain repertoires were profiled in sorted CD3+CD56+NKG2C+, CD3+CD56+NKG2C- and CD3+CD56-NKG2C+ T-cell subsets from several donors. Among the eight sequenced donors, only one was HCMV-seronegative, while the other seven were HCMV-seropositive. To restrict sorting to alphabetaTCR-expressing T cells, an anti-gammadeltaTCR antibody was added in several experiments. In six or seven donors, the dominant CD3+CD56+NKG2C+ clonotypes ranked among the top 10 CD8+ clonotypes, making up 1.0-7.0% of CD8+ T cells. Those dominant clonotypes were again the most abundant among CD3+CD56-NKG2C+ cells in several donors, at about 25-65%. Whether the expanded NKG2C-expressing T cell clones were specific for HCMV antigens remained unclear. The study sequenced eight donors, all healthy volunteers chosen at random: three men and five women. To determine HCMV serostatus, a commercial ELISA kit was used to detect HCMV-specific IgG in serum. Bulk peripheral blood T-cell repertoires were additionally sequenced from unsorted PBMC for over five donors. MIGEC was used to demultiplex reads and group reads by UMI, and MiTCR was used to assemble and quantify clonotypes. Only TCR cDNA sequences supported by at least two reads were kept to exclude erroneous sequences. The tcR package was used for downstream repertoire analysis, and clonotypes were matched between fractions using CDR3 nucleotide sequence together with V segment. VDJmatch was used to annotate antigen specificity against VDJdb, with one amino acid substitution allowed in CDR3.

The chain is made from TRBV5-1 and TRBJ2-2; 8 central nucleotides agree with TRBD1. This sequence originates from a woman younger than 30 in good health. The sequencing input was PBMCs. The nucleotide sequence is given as TGCGCCAGCAGCCCCCAGACAGGGGATCTAGGGGAGCTGTTTTTT. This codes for CASSPQTGDLGELFF.